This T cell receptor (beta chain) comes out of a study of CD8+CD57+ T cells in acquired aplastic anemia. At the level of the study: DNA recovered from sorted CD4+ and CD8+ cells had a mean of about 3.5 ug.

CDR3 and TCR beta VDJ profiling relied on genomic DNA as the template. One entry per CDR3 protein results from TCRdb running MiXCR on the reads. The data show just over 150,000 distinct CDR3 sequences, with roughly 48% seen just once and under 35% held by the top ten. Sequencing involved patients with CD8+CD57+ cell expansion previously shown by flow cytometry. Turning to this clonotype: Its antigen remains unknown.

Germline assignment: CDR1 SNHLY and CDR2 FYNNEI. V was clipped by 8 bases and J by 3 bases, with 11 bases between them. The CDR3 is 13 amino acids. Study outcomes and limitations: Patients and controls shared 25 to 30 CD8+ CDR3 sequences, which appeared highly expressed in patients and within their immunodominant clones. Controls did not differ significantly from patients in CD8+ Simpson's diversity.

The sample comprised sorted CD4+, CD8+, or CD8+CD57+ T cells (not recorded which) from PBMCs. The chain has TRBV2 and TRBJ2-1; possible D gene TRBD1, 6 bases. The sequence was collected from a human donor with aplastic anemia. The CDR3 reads CASAGTLYNEQFF. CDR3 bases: TGTGCCAGCGCTGGGACACTCTACAATGAGCAGTTCTTC. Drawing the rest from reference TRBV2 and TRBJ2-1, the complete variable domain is EPEVTQTPSHQVTQMGQEVILRCVPISNHLYFYWYRQILGQKVEFLVSFYNNEISEKSEIFDDQFSVERPDGSNFTLKIRSTKLEDSAMYFCASAGTLYNEQFFGPGTRLTVL.